This T cell receptor (beta chain) was recovered during a study of cytomegalovirus exposure and HLA in healthy donors. Whole-study findings and limits: Later, an analysis found that TCR clusters from the first cohort tended to co-occur in the roughly 110 validation repertoires. Reports indicated that the classifier achieved high specificity and sensitivity in diagnosing cytomegalovirus status. Some TCR beta chains (164 of them) were listed as cytomegalovirus-associated.

Trimming removed 2 bases from V and 5 bases from J, with 6 bases in between. Germline V gives CDR1 MNHNS, CDR2 SASEGT. The CDR3 extends over 13 amino acids. This clone occurred once. The antigen is not known. The assay was immunoSEQ multiplex PCR, and TCRdb's table has in-frame clones only and misses some. The sample holds some 120,000 clones; roughly nine tenths are singletons and the top ten take 1.5% to 2.5%. The sequence derives from a woman younger than 30 in good health and CMV-seronegative. Sequenced input: PBMCs. V usage is TRBV6-1 and J usage is TRBJ1-4; the D is unclear. CDR3 sequence (DNA): TGTGCCAGCAGTGAACAGAAAAATGAAAAACTGTTTTTT. Translated, it gives CASSEQKNEKLFF.